This entry lists 9 T cell receptor beta chains sequenced from one sample in a study of early T cells in non-severe SARS-CoV-2 infection. MiXCR, run by TCRdb on the 5' RACE reads, gives a single entry per CDR3 protein. This sample carries 40,000 to 60,000 distinct CDR3 sequences, 7% to 8% of them seen once, and the ten largest clones take roughly 5.9%. Sequenced sample: whole blood. The receptors come from an adult who was a healthcare worker with PCR-confirmed SARS-CoV-2 infection or an uninfected control (not recorded which).

This clonotype was seen ten or more times. The chain has TRBV6-6 and TRBJ1-2; no clear D gene. Between the trimmed V and J ends, which lost 4 bases and 4 bases, there was a span of 19 bases. Germline-derived CDR1 and CDR2 are MNHNY and SVGAGI (reference sequence). This CDR3 region has 16 residues. The CDR3 nucleotides are TGTGCCAGCAGTTCCACGCGTCCCCCAGCAAGCTATGGCTACACCTTC. It is translated as CASSSTRPPASYGYTF.

This clonotype has ten or more counts. It is unclear where the CDR3 begins or ends on the DNA, so no DNA is shown, and the CDR3 is as TCRdb lists it. The V call is TRBV21-1, the J call TRBJ2-3; the table assigns TRBD1, which was not confirmed against the DNA. TRBV21-1 is classified as a pseudogene. The CDR3 comprises 18 residues, both ends counted. CDR3 loop: CASSKVGQGTGCTDTQYF.

This clonotype was seen repeatedly, ten times or more. The V call is TRBV29-1, the J call TRBJ1-4; 9 bases map to TRBD1. CDR1 and CDR2 from the germline V gene are SQVTM and ANQGSEA. J lost 3 bases, V lost 4 bases, and 0 bases had no gene match. The CDR3 runs to 13 residues. This CDR3 is CSVGDRANEKLFF. The CDR3 region has the DNA TGCAGCGTTGGGGACAGGGCTAATGAAAAACTGTTTTTT.

This clonotype was seen ten or more times. The chain carries TRBV19 and TRBJ2-3; 9 bases are shared with TRBD2. The CDR3 sequence is 15 residues long. Germline CDR1 reads LNHDA; CDR2 reads SQIVND (reference sequence). Unmatched junction bases numbered 3, after V lost 3 bases and J lost 2 bases. The CDR3 here is CASSIGTSYTDTQYF. CDR3 in DNA: TGTGCCAGTAGTATCGGGACTAGCTACACAGATACGCAGTATTTT.

This clonotype was found a few times. J is TRBJ2-1 and V is TRBV5-1; no clear D. The CDR3 is made up of 13 amino acids. Between the trimmed V and J ends, which lost 0 bases and 4 bases, there was a span of 5 bases. Germline CDR1 and CDR2: SGHRS and YFSETQ. The CDR3: CASSLVDYNEQFF. The CDR3 coding sequence is TGCGCCAGCAGCTTGGTAGATTACAATGAGCAGTTCTTC.

The rearrangement joins TRBV20-1 to TRBJ2-7; perhaps D is TRBD1 or TRBD2 (5 bases each). In germline, CDR1 is DFQATT, CDR2 SNEGSKA (reference sequence). The CDR3 sequence is 12 residues long. The V gene lost 3 bases and the J gene lost 1 base, with 7 bases spanning the gap. The CDR3 here is CSARGESYEQYF. In nucleotides, the CDR3 is TGCAGTGCTAGGGGGGAATCCTACGAGCAGTACTTC.

This clonotype was detected ten times or more. V is TRBV11-2 and J is TRBJ2-1; D remains ambiguous. The CDR3 extends over 14 amino acids. V was shortened by 3 bases and J by 0 bases, with 6 bases between the two germline ends. Germline V gene sequence: CDR1 SGHAT, CDR2 FQNNGV. The CDR3 spells CASSLPSSYNEQFF. As DNA, the CDR3 is TGTGCCAGCAGCTTGCCTAGCTCCTACAATGAGCAGTTCTTC.

This clonotype was observed a few times. The chain has TRBV3-1 and TRBJ2-7; D tentatively fits TRBD1 or TRBD2 (5 bases each). Germline V lookup: CDR1 LGHDT, CDR2 YNNKEL (reference sequence). The ends were cut back, 0 bases at V and 4 bases at J, with 7 bases in the middle. The CDR3 extends over 13 amino acids. CDR3 sequence: CASSQDGGYEQYF. In nucleotides, the CDR3 is TGTGCCAGCAGCCAAGATGGGGGTTACGAGCAGTACTTC.

This clonotype was counted a few times. The chain is built from TRBV11-2 and TRBJ2-2; 7 bases match TRBD1. This CDR3 contains 14 residues. Losses at the gene ends were 6 bases for V and 1 base for J; bases not matched to a gene: 2. Germline V CDR1 and CDR2: SGHAT, FQNNGV. This chain's CDR3 is CASRRTGNTGELFF. The CDR3 bases are TGTGCCAGCAGACGGACAGGGAACACCGGGGAGCTGTTTTTT.